The T cell receptor (beta chain) under discussion was sequenced for a study of blood T cell repertoires in COVID-19. The method was immunoSEQ multiplex PCR; TCRdb's version includes in-frame clones alone and lacks a portion of them. The sample lists some 130,000 clones, around 73% seen once, with 6% in the top ten. V dropped 0 bases and J dropped 9 bases, with 14 bases sitting between them. Germline assignment: CDR1 LGHNA and CDR2 YNFKEQ. The CDR3 totals 15 residues. This chain uses TRBV4-2 with TRBJ2-2, with D tentatively TRBD1 (6 bases). The TCR originated in a woman in her 50s who had recovered from COVID-19. Input material: PBMCs or T cells enriched from blood (not recorded which). DNA of the CDR3: TGTGCCAGCAGCCAAGATCCCAAGGGGACACGGGAGCTGTTTTTT. Translation gives CASSQDPKGTRELFF.